The T cell receptor beta chain under discussion was sequenced for a study of identical twins. V gave up 1 base and J gave up 7 bases, with 14 bases separating them. The CDR3 runs 15 residues. The germline V gene encodes CDR1 SGHTA and CDR2 FQGNSA. This clonotype was counted between two and nine times. The antigen is unknown. Regarding the study as a whole: Where out-of-frame alpha sequences were twin-shared, they showed excess low generation probability. There were fewer insertions in abundant cord blood beta clonotypes, but memory repertoires showed no such pattern.

cDNA carried unique molecular identifiers, and a universal primer site was added by template switching. TCRdb recomputed calls from the 5' RACE reads with MiXCR, one row per CDR3 protein. The sample includes hundreds of thousands of distinct CDR3 sequences, roughly 12% of them seen just once. Every donor was a healthy Caucasian. This sample was shared with a second study, whose subject was yellow fever vaccine responses in identical twins.

Sequencing was done on a sample of PBMCs. The source is a woman between 18 and 29 years old in good health. The chain has TRBV7-2 and TRBJ2-1; D might be TRBD2 (6 bases). The CDR3 region has the DNA TGTGCCAGCAGCTTAGGTAGCTGGAGGGCTAATGAGCAGTTCTTC. Its protein is CASSLGSWRANEQFF.